This T cell receptor (beta chain) was captured in a study of early T cells in non-severe SARS-CoV-2 infection. Attachment of unique molecular identifiers was made to individual cDNA molecules. TCRdb called the 5' RACE reads again in MiXCR, with one record for every CDR3 protein. Here the sample spans 55,000 to 65,000 distinct CDR3 sequences, about 15% being singletons. Germline CDR1 is GTSNPN and CDR2 is SVGIG (reference sequence). The V end lost 0 bases, the J end lost 5 bases, and 8 bases lay between the germline ends. The CDR3 extends over 13 amino acids. This receptor was taken from an adult who was a healthcare worker with PCR-confirmed SARS-CoV-2 infection or an uninfected control (not recorded which). The chain is built from TRBV30 and TRBJ1-5; D is uncertain. Specimen: whole blood, collected at baseline. CDR3 sequence: CAWSVRKDQPQHF. The DNA for the CDR3 is TGTGCCTGGAGTGTGAGGAAGGATCAGCCCCAGCATTTT.